The 6 T cell receptor beta chains below all came from one sample that was sequenced in a study of PD-L1 blockade in urothelial cancer (dated by TCRdb to about 2017). The library was made by the immunoSEQ multiplex PCR assay. TCRdb provides this immuneACCESS table in a form limited to in-frame rearrangements. Some clones are lacking; in checked studies, under half of them reflect an unresolved V gene, and why the rest are absent is not known. The sample records 38,000 or so clones, over 70% of which are singletons. Jointly, the top ten make up around 17% of the sample. Sequenced here: PBMCs, sampled around atezolizumab (anti-PD-L1) treatment. The source is a man aged 55 to 69 with urothelial cancer.

In this sample, this clone turned up a few times. The gene calls are TRBV11-2 and TRBJ2-5; D unresolved. V lost 6 bases, J lost 2 bases, and 16 bases lay in between. The germline V gene encodes CDR1 SGHAT and CDR2 FQNNGV. The CDR3 spans 15 residues. The CDR3 loop reads CASSPRLGRQETQYF. CDR3 DNA sequence: TGTGCCAGCAGTCCCCGATTAGGCAGGCAAGAGACCCAGTACTTC.

The chain recombines TRBV6-6 with TRBJ2-1, with 10 bases lining up with TRBD2. This CDR3 has 13 amino acids. The junction had 2 bases not matched to a gene; V was cut back by 2 bases and J by 10 bases. Looked up from germline, CDR1 is MNHNY and CDR2 is SVGAGI (reference sequence). This chain's CDR3 is CASSYGTSVEQFF. The DNA of the CDR3 is TGTGCCAGCAGTTACGGGACTAGCGTAGAGCAGTTCTTC.

The chain combines TRBV29-1 with TRBJ2-1; TRBD1 is a possible D gene (6 bases). V gave up 4 bases and J gave up 7 bases, with 11 bases separating them. Germline CDR1 is SQVTM and CDR2 is ANQGSEA. This CDR3 spans 12 amino acids. The CDR3 coding sequence is TGCAGCGTTGCAGCAGGGACAAATGAGCAGTTCTTC. This sequence encodes CSVAAGTNEQFF.

V gene TRBV18 combines with J gene TRBJ1-2; tentative D call: TRBD1 (6 bases). CDR3 length: 15 amino acids. V was clipped by 4 bases and J by 0 bases, with 12 bases between them. Germline V lookup: CDR1 KGHSH, CDR2 LQKENI. The CDR3 spells CASSQQGLANYGYTF. The CDR3 DNA follows: TGTGCCAGCTCACAACAGGGTCTGGCTAACTATGGCTACACCTTC.

This chain joins TRBV6-5 and TRBJ1-4; 8 nucleotides line up with TRBD1. Per germline, CDR1 MNHEY and CDR2 SVGAGI. The CDR3 contains 14 residues. J was trimmed by 5 bases and V by 6 bases; bases with no gene match: 5. CDR3 sequence: CASSRTGRNEKLFF. DNA for the CDR3: TGTGCCAGCAGCCGGACAGGGCGGAATGAAAAACTGTTTTTT.

The chain couples TRBV5-6 to TRBJ1-2; D possibly corresponds to TRBD1 (6 bases). The CDR3 has 13 amino acids. CDR1 SGHDT and CDR2 YYEEEE come from the germline V gene. Trimming removed 4 bases at V and 8 bases at J, with 15 bases between. CDR3 DNA: TGTGCCAGCAGCCTCGGACAGCTTACAGGCTACACCTTC. Translated: CASSLGQLTGYTF.